The rows below give T cell receptor beta chains drawn from one sample of a study of blood T cell repertoires in COVID-19. Using immunoSEQ multiplex PCR, the repertoire was profiled, and TCRdb retains in-frame clones only, with some absent. The sample consists of 220,000 or so clones, around 90% of them appearing once. Sample: PBMCs or T cells enriched from blood (not recorded which). Receptors were obtained from a young man who had been exposed to COVID-19. The CDR3 runs from the conserved cysteine through the conserved F or W. A D gene is named only where the DNA matches it firmly. Clone sizes are given selectively: once, few, many, or a class where the clone is expanded.

J gene: TRBJ1-2; V gene: TRBV9; clone size: few; D gene: .; CDR3 DNA: TGTGCCAGCAGCCCCACAACTACATCGAGATATGGCTACACCTTC; CDR3 protein: CASSPTTTSRYGYTF
J gene: TRBJ2-1; V gene: TRBV30; clone size: .; D gene: .; CDR3 DNA: TGTGCCTGGACAGGCCTTTCCTACAATGAGCAGTTCTTC; CDR3 protein: CAWTGLSYNEQFF
J gene: TRBJ2-2; V gene: TRBV7-2; clone size: .; D gene: TRBD1; CDR3 DNA: TGTGCCAGTCCACCGGGACAGGGGTTGAACACCGGGGAGCTGTTTTTT; CDR3 protein: CASPPGQGLNTGELFF
J gene: TRBJ2-7; V gene: TRBV15; clone size: .; D gene: .; CDR3 DNA: TGTGCCACCAGCAGAGCGACAGGTCACGAGCAGTACTTC; CDR3 protein: CATSRATGHEQYF
J gene: TRBJ2-7; V gene: TRBV28; clone size: .; D gene: TRBD1; CDR3 DNA: TGTGCCAGCAGGACAGGGGCCTCCTACGAGCAGTACTTC; CDR3 protein: CASRTGASYEQYF
J gene: TRBJ1-1; V gene: TRBV3-1/TRBV3-2; clone size: .; D gene: .; CDR3 DNA: TGTGCCAGCAGCCAAGACCGGGACACTGAAGCTTTCTTT; CDR3 protein: CASSQDRDTEAFF
J gene: TRBJ1-1; V gene: TRBV27; clone size: .; D gene: TRBD1; CDR3 DNA: TGTGCCAGCAGTTTAAGCAGGGGGATGAACACTGAAGCTTTCTTT; CDR3 protein: CASSLSRGMNTEAFF
J gene: TRBJ2-1; V gene: TRBV25-1; clone size: once; D gene: .; CDR3 DNA: TGTGCCAGCAGTGAGTATAGGGGCCTATACAATGAGCAGTTCTTC; CDR3 protein: CASSEYRGLYNEQFF
J gene: TRBJ1-2; V gene: TRBV18; clone size: few; D gene: .; CDR3 DNA: TGTGCCAGCTCACCACAAGGAGAAGGGAGACACTATGGCTACACCTTC; CDR3 protein: CASSPQGEGRHYGYTF
J gene: TRBJ1-3; V gene: TRBV13; clone size: .; D gene: .; CDR3 DNA: TGTGCCAGCAGCTTAGGAGTCAGGGCAGGAGGAAACACCATATATTTT; CDR3 protein: CASSLGVRAGGNTIYF
J gene: TRBJ1-2; V gene: TRBV2; clone size: many; D gene: .; CDR3 DNA: TGTGCCAGCAGTGCAATTTCGGGAGGCTATGGCTACACCTTC; CDR3 protein: CASSAISGGYGYTF
J gene: TRBJ2-1; V gene: TRBV20-1; clone size: .; D gene: .; CDR3 DNA: TGCAGTGCTAGTTTTTTGGGGCTAAGCTCCTACAATGAGCAGTTCTTC; CDR3 protein: CSASFLGLSSYNEQFF
J gene: TRBJ1-1; V gene: TRBV29-1; clone size: .; D gene: TRBD1; CDR3 DNA: TGCAGCGCAACCGGGACAGCGAACACTGAAGCTTTCTTT; CDR3 protein: CSATGTANTEAFF
J gene: TRBJ1-1; V gene: TRBV6-1; clone size: .; D gene: TRBD1; CDR3 DNA: TGTGCCAGCAGTGAAAGGGGGCACGGAGCTTTCTTT; CDR3 protein: CASSERGHGAFF
J gene: TRBJ2-2; V gene: TRBV7-9; clone size: few; D gene: TRBD1; CDR3 DNA: TGTGCCAGAGAACAGGGGACCGTCACCGGGGAGCTGTTTTTT; CDR3 protein: CAREQGTVTGELFF
J gene: TRBJ2-7; V gene: TRBV6-5; clone size: .; D gene: TRBD1; CDR3 DNA: TGTGCCAGCAGTTACCGACAGGGGGCCTACGAGCAGTACTTC; CDR3 protein: CASSYRQGAYEQYF
J gene: TRBJ2-3; V gene: TRBV4-1; clone size: .; D gene: .; CDR3 DNA: TGCGCCAGCAGCCAGCCCCGGGGCGGGACCCTTACAGATACGCAGTATTTT; CDR3 protein: CASSQPRGGTLTDTQYF
J gene: TRBJ2-3; V gene: TRBV7-6; clone size: few; D gene: TRBD2; CDR3 DNA: TGTGCCAGCAGCTCCCTCGTTCGGTCTTATAGCGGGGGGGCAGGAGATACGCAGTATTTT; CDR3 protein: CASSSLVRSYSGGAGDTQYF
J gene: TRBJ1-4; V gene: TRBV6-6; clone size: .; D gene: TRBD1; CDR3 DNA: TGTGCCAGCAGTTATGAGTTTCAGGGGGTAGGCGAAAAACTGTTTTTT; CDR3 protein: CASSYEFQGVGEKLFF
J gene: TRBJ2-4; V gene: TRBV11-2; clone size: few; D gene: .; CDR3 DNA: TGTGCCAGCATGAGGGTTTCGAACATTCAGTACTTC; CDR3 protein: CASMRVSNIQYF